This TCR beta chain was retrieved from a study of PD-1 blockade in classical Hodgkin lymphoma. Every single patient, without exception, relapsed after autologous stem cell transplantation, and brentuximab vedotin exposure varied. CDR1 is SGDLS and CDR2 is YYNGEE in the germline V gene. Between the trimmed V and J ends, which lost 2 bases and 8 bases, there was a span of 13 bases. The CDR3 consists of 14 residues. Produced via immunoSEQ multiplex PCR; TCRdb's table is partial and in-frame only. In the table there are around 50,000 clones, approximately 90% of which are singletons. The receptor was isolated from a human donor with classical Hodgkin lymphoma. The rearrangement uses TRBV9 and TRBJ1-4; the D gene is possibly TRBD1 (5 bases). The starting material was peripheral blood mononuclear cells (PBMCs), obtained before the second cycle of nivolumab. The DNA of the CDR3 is TGTGCCAGCAGCGTCGGGACCCATGGGGAAAAACTGTTTTTT. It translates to CASSVGTHGEKLFF.